The 21 T cell receptor beta chains presented below share a single source sample, sequenced in a study of T cell changes during pregnancy in multiple sclerosis (dated by TCRdb to between 2018 and 2021). Libraries came from the immunoSEQ multiplex PCR assay. The source is immuneACCESS, and TCRdb retained only in-frame sequences with V and J called. Part of the clones is not carried over; for the studies checked, unresolved V genes explain less than half of this, and the remainder is unexplained. Across this sample there are approximately 100,000 clones, with around 92% seen only once. The ten most abundant clones make up approximately 0.88% of the sample. This material consisted of peripheral blood, taken before pregnancy. The source of these receptors is a female donor with multiple sclerosis, enrolled in a pregnancy study.

This chain connects TRBV30 to TRBJ2-5, with 8 nucleotides matching TRBD2. In germline, CDR1 is GTSNPN, CDR2 SVGIG (reference sequence). This CDR3 has 14 residues. The junction had 8 bases not matched to a gene; V was cut back by 3 bases and J by 5 bases. The CDR3 region is CAWRGAGGLETQYF. CDR3 in DNA: TGTGCCTGGAGGGGGGCGGGAGGCCTGGAGACCCAGTACTTC.

This clone was recorded a few times. The gene calls are TRBV19 and TRBJ2-1, with unresolved D. This CDR3 contains 12 residues. With 3 bases removed from V and 6 bases from J, the gap between germline ends came to 6 bases. CDR1 and CDR2 (germline): LNHDA, SQIVND (reference sequence). The CDR3: CASSMVGNEQFF. CDR3 nucleotides: TGTGCCAGTAGTATGGTCGGCAATGAGCAGTTCTTC. The full variable domain, completed using reference TRBV19 and TRBJ2-1, is DGGITQSPKYLFRKEGQNVTLSCEQNLNHDAMYWYRQDPGQGLRLIYYSQIVNDFQKGDIAEGYSVSREKKESFPLTVTSAQKNPTAFYLCASSMVGNEQFFGPGTRLTVL.

V usage is TRBV7-2 and J usage is TRBJ1-2; 7 bases match TRBD1. After removal of 4 bases from V and 0 bases from J, the junction contained 8 bases not matched to a gene. CDR1 and CDR2 (germline): SGHTA, FQGNSA. The CDR3 length is 16 residues. CDR3 nucleotides: TGTGCCAGCAGCTCGTCCGGGACAGAAGCTAACTATGGCTACACCTTC. Its protein product is CASSSSGTEANYGYTF.

CDR3 sequence (DNA): TGTGCCAGCAGTGACGGGACAGGGGGCCCCTACGAGCAGTACTTC. Residues: CASSDGTGGPYEQYF. This chain links TRBV6-1 with TRBJ2-7; 12 positions agree with TRBD1. From germline, CDR1 is MNHNS and CDR2 SASEGT. J was trimmed by 2 bases and V by 3 bases; bases with no gene match: 2. The CDR3 is 15 amino acids.

The CDR3 loop reads CASSPKAGGPWTNSETQYF. The CDR3 bases are TGTGCCAGCTCACCAAAAGCGGGAGGGCCTTGGACCAATTCAGAGACCCAGTACTTC. J is TRBJ2-5 and V is TRBV18, with 10 bases matching TRBD2. From germline, CDR1 is KGHSH and CDR2 LQKENI. With V trimmed by 2 bases and J by 4 bases, 16 bases remained unmatched. The CDR3 totals 19 residues.

The rearrangement joins TRBV5-6 to TRBJ2-7; 10 nucleotides line up with TRBD1. This CDR3 spans 15 amino acids. With 2 bases clipped from V and 1 base from J, the junction kept 3 bases outside the gene matches. The germline V gene has CDR1 SGHDT and CDR2 YYEEEE. The CDR3 loop reads CASSLPGQGSYEQYF. CDR3 DNA sequence: TGTGCCAGCAGCTTACCGGGACAGGGGTCCTACGAGCAGTACTTC.

The chain is built from TRBV6-1 and TRBJ2-5, with 11 bases matching TRBD2. The ends lost 4 bases at V and 4 bases at J; junction bases unmatched: 11. CDR1 and CDR2 from the germline V gene are MNHNS and SASEGT. This CDR3 has 17 amino acids. CDR3 bases: TGTGCCAGCAGTGTGGGGGAGCGACTAGCGGGACGAGAGACCCAGTACTTC. This codes for CASSVGERLAGRETQYF.

The rearrangement joins TRBV5-1 to TRBJ1-2; TRBD1 aligns across 7 bases. There are 14 residues in the CDR3. The V gene's germline CDR1 is SGHRS and CDR2 YFSETQ. J was trimmed by 6 bases and V by 4 bases; bases with no gene match: 9. The CDR3 bases are TGCGCCAGCAGCCTCTCTCCTACAGGGGATGGCTACACCTTC. Translation gives CASSLSPTGDGYTF.

The V call is TRBV28, the J call TRBJ2-7; 12 bases line up with TRBD2. Germline V gene lookup returns CDR1 MDHEN and CDR2 SYDVKM. The CDR3 runs to 16 residues. V lost 6 bases, J lost 6 bases, and 12 bases stayed unmatched. The CDR3 region has the DNA TGTGCCAGCAGCCCACCCGGACTAGCGGGAAGGCGCGAGCAGTACTTC. Translation gives CASSPPGLAGRREQYF.

V is TRBV7-9 and J is TRBJ1-5; TRBD1 agrees at 9 bases. V was clipped by 5 bases and J by 7 bases; unmatched bases: 6. The CDR3 spans 14 residues. Germline-derived CDR1 and CDR2 are SEHNR and FQNEAQ (reference sequence). CDR3 in DNA: TGTGCCAGCAGCGCACAGGGGGCTTACCAGCCCCAGCATTTT. Amino acids: CASSAQGAYQPQHF.

V usage is TRBV19 and J usage is TRBJ2-7; TRBD1 agrees at 8 bases. V lost 5 bases and J lost 4; bases outside the gene matches: 10. CDR3 length: 15 residues. Germline V gene data show CDR1 as LNHDA and CDR2 as SQIVND (reference sequence). The chain's CDR3 is CASSVYRDRLYEQYF. CDR3 bases: TGTGCCAGTAGTGTATACCGGGACAGGTTATACGAGCAGTACTTC.

The chain recombines TRBV5-1 with TRBJ2-7, with a possible D match to TRBD1 (5 bases). Germline V gives CDR1 SGHRS, CDR2 YFSETQ. CDR3 length: 13 amino acids. The V gene lost 3 bases and the J gene lost 2 bases, with 9 bases spanning the gap. The CDR3 DNA sequence: TGCGCCAGCAGCTGGGGCCTTACCTACGAGCAGTACTTC. It codes for CASSWGLTYEQYF.

Only one count was recorded for this clone. The chain carries TRBV4-1 and TRBJ1-1, with D possibly matching TRBD1 (6 bases). V lost 2 bases, J lost 11 bases, and 18 bases lay in between. This CDR3 is 14 amino acids long. Germline CDR1 MGHRA, CDR2 YSYEKL. Here the CDR3 DNA reads TGCGCCAGCAGCCAAAACTGGGGAGAGGGGGATGCTTTCTTT. Translation: CASSQNWGEGDAFF.

Notes on this clone: One end of the junction is discordant with germline, which a read error may explain. The rearrangement joins TRBV6-5 to TRBJ2-7, with TRBD2 matching over 9 bases. Germline V gene sequence: CDR1 MNHEY, CDR2 SVGAGI. This CDR3 region has 15 residues. CDR3 region: CVSSYGSSGDYEQYF. CDR3 bases: TGTGTCAGCAGTTACGGATCTAGCGGGGACTACGAGCAGTACTTC.

This rearrangement joins TRBV10-1 to TRBJ2-2; perhaps TRBD2 as D (5 bases). CDR3 size: 14 residues. The V gene's germline CDR1 is WNHNN and CDR2 SYGVQD (reference sequence). The germline V and J ends were trimmed by 6 bases and 4 bases, with 12 bases remaining between them. The CDR3 coding sequence is TGCGCCAGCAGACTAGGGAAGATCACCGGGGAGCTGTTTTTT. It specifies CASRLGKITGELFF.

J is TRBJ2-3 and V is TRBV27; the match to TRBD2 covers 10 bases. This CDR3 contains 17 residues. The germline CDR1 and CDR2 sequences are MNHEY and SMNVEV (reference sequence). V lost 0 bases, J lost 5 bases, and 8 bases stayed unmatched. The CDR3 DNA reads as TGTGCCAGCAGTTTATCGCGGATAGCGGGAGGTAAAGATACGCAGTATTTT. Translating it yields CASSLSRIAGGKDTQYF.

The J gene is TRBJ2-7, the V gene TRBV5-1; 9 positions match TRBD2. The CDR3 spans 14 residues. Trimming at V came to 0 bases and at J to 3 bases, leaving 1 base not matched to a gene. CDR1 and CDR2 (germline): SGHRS, YFSETQ. In DNA, the CDR3 is TGCGCCAGCAGCTTGGGGCGGGAGGGCTACGAGCAGTACTTC. Protein: CASSLGREGYEQYF.

This clone is a singleton in its sample. J is TRBJ1-2 and V is TRBV25-1; a possible D gene is TRBD1 (6 bases). Germline lookup yields CDR1 MGHDK and CDR2 SYGVNS. The CDR3 sequence is 15 residues long. The V end was cut by 6 bases, the J end by 5 bases, with 19 bases between. The CDR3 nucleotides are TGTGCCAGCAGCCCATGGGGAGGGGGTATATATGGCTACACCTTC. Translating gives CASSPWGGGIYGYTF.

J is TRBJ1-5 and V is TRBV6-6; no clear D gene. This CDR3 has 14 residues. V lost 2 bases and J lost 0, with 5 bases in between. Germline CDR1 and CDR2: MNHNY and SVGAGI (reference sequence). The CDR3 DNA follows: TGTGCCAGCAGTTACGGGCATAGCAATCAGCCCCAGCATTTT. Amino acids: CASSYGHSNQPQHF.

This chain connects TRBV5-1 to TRBJ1-1, with TRBD1 as a possible D gene (5 bases). The CDR3 length is 16 residues. Germline loops: CDR1 SGHRS, CDR2 YFSETQ. V was cut by 0 bases and J by 3 bases, with 15 bases left in between. The DNA for the CDR3 is TGCGCCAGCAGCTTGGCAGGGTCCCATAAGTACACTGAAGCTTTCTTT. It translates to CASSLAGSHKYTEAFF.

The chain uses TRBV28 and TRBJ1-5; 7 nucleotides line up with TRBD1. Germline lookup yields CDR1 MDHEN and CDR2 SYDVKM. Trimming at V came to 2 bases and at J to 6 bases, leaving 7 bases not matched to a gene. The CDR3 contains 15 residues. Here the CDR3 DNA reads TGTGCCAGCAGTTTAGGGACAGACCCGGGTCAGCCCCAGCATTTT. Translated: CASSLGTDPGQPQHF. The variable domain in full, completed from reference TRBV28 and TRBJ1-5, reads DVKVTQSSRYLVKRTGEKVFLECVQDMDHENMFWYRQDPGLGLRLIYFSYDVKMKEKGDIPEGYSVSREKKERFSLILESASTNQTSMYLCASSLGTDPGQPQHFGDGTRLSIL.